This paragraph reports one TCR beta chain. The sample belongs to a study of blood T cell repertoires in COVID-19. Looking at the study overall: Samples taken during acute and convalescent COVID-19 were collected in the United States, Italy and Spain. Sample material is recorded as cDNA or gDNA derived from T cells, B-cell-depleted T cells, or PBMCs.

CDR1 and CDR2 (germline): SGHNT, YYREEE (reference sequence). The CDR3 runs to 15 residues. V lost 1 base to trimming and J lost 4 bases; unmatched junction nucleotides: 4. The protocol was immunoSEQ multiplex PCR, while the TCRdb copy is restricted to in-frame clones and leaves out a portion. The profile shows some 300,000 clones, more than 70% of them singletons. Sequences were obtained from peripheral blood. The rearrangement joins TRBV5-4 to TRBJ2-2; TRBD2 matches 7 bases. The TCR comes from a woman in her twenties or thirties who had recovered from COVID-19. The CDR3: CASSLTSVGTGELFF. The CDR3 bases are TGTGCCAGCAGCTTGACTAGCGTTGGCACCGGGGAGCTGTTTTTT.